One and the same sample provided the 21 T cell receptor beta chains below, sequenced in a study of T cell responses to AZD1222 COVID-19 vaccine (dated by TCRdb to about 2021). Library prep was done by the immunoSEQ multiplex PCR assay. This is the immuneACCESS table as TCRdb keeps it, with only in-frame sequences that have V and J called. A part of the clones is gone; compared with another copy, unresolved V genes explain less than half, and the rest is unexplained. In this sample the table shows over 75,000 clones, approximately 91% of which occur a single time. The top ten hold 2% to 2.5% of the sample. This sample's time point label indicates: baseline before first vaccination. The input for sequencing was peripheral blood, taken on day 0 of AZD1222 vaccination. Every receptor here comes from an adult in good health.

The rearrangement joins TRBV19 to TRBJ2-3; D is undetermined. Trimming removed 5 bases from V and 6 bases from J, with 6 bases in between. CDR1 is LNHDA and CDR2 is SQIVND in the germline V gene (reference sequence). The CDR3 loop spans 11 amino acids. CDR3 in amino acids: CASSLRDTQYF. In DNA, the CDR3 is TGTGCCAGTAGTCTAAGGGATACGCAGTATTTT.

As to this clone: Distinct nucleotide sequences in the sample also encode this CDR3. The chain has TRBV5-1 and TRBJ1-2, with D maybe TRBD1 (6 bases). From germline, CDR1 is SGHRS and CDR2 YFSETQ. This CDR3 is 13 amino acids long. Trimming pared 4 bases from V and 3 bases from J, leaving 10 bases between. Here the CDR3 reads CASSPQGDYGYTF. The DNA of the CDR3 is TGCGCCAGCAGCCCACAGGGCGACTATGGCTACACCTTC.

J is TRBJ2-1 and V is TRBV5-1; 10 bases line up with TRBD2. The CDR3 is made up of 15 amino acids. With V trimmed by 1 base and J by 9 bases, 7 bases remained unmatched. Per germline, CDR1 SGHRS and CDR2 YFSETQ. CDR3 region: CASSLSLAGDGEQFF. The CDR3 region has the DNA TGCGCCAGCAGCTTGTCTCTAGCGGGAGATGGTGAGCAGTTCTTC. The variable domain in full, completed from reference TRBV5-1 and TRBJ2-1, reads KAGVTQTPRYLIKTRGQQVTLSCSPISGHRSVSWYQQTPGQGLQFLFEYFSETQRNKGNFPGRFSGRQFSNSRSEMNVSTLELGDSALYLCASSLSLAGDGEQFFGPGTRLTVL.

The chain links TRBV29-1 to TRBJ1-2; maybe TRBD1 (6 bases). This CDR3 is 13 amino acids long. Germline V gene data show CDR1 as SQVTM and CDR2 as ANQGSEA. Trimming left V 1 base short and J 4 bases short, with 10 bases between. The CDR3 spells CSVEAGASYGYTF. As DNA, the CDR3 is TGCAGCGTTGAAGCAGGGGCTTCCTATGGCTACACCTTC.

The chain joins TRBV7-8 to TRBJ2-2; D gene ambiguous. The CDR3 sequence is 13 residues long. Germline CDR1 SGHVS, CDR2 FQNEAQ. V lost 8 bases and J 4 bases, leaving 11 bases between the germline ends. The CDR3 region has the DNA TGTGCCAGCTCCCTCAGGACCACCGGGGAGCTGTTTTTT. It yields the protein CASSLRTTGELFF.

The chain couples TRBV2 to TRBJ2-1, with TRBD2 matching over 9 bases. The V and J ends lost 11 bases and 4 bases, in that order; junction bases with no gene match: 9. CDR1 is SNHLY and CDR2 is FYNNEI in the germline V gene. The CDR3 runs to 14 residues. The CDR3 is CASSGTSSYNEQFF. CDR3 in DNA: TGTGCCTCCTCCGGGACTAGCTCTTACAATGAGCAGTTCTTC.

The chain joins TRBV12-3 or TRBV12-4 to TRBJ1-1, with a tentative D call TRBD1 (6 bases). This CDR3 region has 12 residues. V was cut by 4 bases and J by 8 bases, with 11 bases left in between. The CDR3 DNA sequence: TGTGCCAGCAGTTCGGGGACACTAGAAGCTTTCTTT. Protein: CASSSGTLEAFF.

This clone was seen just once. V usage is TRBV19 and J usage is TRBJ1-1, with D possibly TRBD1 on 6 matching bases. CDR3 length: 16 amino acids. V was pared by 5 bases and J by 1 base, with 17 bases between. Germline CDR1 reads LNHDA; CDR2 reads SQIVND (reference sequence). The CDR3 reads CASSFTGNGANTEAFF. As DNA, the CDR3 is TGTGCCAGTAGTTTTACAGGGAACGGGGCGAACACTGAAGCTTTCTTT.

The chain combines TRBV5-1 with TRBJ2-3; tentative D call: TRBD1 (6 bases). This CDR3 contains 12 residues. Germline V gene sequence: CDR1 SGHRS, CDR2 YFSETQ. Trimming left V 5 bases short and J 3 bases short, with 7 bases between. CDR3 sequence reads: CASRTGTDTQYF. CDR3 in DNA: TGCGCCAGCAGAACAGGGACAGATACGCAGTATTTT. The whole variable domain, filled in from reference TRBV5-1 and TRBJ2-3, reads KAGVTQTPRYLIKTRGQQVTLSCSPISGHRSVSWYQQTPGQGLQFLFEYFSETQRNKGNFPGRFSGRQFSNSRSEMNVSTLELGDSALYLCASRTGTDTQYFGPGTRLTVL.

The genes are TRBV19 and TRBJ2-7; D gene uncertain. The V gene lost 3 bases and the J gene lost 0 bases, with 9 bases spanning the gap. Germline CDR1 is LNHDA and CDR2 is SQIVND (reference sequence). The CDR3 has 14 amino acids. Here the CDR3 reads CASSIPGYSYEQYF. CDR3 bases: TGTGCCAGTAGTATTCCTGGTTACTCCTACGAGCAGTACTTC.

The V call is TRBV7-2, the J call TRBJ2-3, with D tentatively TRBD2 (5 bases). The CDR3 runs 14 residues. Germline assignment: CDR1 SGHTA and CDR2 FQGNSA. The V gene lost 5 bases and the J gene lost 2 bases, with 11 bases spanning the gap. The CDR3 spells CASSAGRYTDTQYF. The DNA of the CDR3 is TGTGCCAGCAGCGCGGGCCGCTACACAGATACGCAGTATTTT.

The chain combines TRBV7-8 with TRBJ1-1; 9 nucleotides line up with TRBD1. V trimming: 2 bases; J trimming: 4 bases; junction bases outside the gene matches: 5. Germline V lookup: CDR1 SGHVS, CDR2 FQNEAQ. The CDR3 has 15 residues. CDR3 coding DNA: TGTGCCAGCAGCTTATGGACAGGGGACGCCACTGAAGCTTTCTTT. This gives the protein CASSLWTGDATEAFF.

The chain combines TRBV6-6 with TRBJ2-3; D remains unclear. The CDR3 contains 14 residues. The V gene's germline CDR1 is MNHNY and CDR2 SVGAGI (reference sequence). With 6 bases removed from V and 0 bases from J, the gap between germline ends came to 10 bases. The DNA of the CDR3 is TGTGCCAGCAGCCAGACACCTAGCACAGATACGCAGTATTTT. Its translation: CASSQTPSTDTQYF.

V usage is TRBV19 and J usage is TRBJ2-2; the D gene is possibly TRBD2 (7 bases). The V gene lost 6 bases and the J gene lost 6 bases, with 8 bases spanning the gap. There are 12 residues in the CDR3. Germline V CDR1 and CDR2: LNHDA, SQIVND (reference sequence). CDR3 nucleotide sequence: TGTGCCAGTAGGCGGGGGCCCGGGGAGCTGTTTTTT. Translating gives CASRRGPGELFF.

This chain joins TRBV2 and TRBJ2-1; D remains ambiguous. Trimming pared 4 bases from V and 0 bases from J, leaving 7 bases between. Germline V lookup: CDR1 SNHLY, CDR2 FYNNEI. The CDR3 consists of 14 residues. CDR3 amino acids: CASSGVSSYNEQFF. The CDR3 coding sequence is TGTGCCAGCAGTGGGGTGAGCTCCTACAATGAGCAGTTCTTC.

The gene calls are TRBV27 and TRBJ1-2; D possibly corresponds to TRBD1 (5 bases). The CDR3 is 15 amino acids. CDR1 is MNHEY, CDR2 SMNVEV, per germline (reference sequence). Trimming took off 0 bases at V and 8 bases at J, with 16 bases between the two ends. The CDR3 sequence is CASSLSWLQEDGYTF. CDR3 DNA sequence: TGTGCCAGCAGTTTATCATGGTTACAGGAGGACGGCTACACCTTC.

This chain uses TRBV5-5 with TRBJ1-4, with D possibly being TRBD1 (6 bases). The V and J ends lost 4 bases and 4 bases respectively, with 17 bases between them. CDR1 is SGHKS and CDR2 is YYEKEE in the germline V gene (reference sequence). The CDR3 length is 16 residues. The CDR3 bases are TGTGCCAGCAGCCCAACACCGACAGGACGTAATGAAAAACTGTTTTTT. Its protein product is CASSPTPTGRNEKLFF. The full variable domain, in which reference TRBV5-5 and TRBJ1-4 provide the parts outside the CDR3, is DAGVTQSPTHLIKTRGQQVTLRCSPISGHKSVSWYQQVLGQGPQFIFQYYEKEERGRGNFPDRFSARQFPNYSSELNVNALLLGDSALYLCASSPTPTGRNEKLFFGSGTQLSVL.

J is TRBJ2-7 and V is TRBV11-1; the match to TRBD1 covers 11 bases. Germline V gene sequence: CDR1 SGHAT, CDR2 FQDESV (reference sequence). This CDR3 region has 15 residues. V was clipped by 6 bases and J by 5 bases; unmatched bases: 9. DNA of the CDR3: TGTGCCAGCAGTTATCACCGGGACAGGGGGAACGAGCAGTACTTC. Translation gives CASSYHRDRGNEQYF.

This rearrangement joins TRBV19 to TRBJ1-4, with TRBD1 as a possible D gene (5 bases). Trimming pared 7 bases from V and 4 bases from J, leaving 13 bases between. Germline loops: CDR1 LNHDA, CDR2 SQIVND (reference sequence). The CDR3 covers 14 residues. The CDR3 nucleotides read TGTGCCAGTAAGAGGGGAGGGAGTAATGAAAAACTGTTTTTT. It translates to CASKRGGSNEKLFF.

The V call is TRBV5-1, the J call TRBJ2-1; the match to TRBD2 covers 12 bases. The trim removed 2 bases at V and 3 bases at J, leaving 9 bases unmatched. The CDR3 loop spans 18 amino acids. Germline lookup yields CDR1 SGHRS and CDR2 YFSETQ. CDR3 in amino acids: CASSFATGTSGYYNEQFF. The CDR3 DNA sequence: TGCGCCAGCAGCTTTGCGACAGGGACTAGCGGGTACTACAATGAGCAGTTCTTC.

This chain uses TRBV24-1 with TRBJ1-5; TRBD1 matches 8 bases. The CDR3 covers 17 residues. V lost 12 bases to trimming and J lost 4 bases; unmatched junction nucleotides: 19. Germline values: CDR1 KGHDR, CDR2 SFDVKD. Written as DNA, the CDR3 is TGTGCCTCCCTACCTTCCGACAGGGGACCCTATAATCAGCCCCAGCATTTT. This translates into CASLPSDRGPYNQPQHF.